The clone carrying this TCR beta chain was seen a single time. Trimming at V came to 2 bases and at J to 7 bases, leaving 6 bases not matched to a gene. The CDR3 contains 16 residues. CDR1 and CDR2 (germline): MGHRA, YSYEKL. This entry comes from a study of blood T cell repertoires in COVID-19. Study overall: From the United States, Italy and Spain came samples of acute and convalescent COVID-19. T cells, B-cell-depleted T cells, or PBMCs supplied cDNA or gDNA.

Study processing details: Reference gene primer amplification in the assay estimated nucleated cell counts. Assay used: immunoSEQ multiplex PCR; TCRdb lists only in-frame clones, some missing. V and J calls plus clone size are reproduced from that table; the DNA served to infer D and trimming. This table holds more than 110,000 clones, approximately 80% found once. This TCR derives from a human donor in a cohort sampled during active COVID-19. The gene calls are TRBV4-1 and TRBJ1-6; 9 bases are a match to TRBD1. The sequencing input was peripheral blood. Written as DNA, the CDR3 is TGCGCCAGCAGCCAATTTCCGGGACAGGGCAATTCACCCCTCCACTTT. This translates into CASSQFPGQGNSPLHF.